Many counts were recorded for the clone carrying this TCR beta chain. Its antigen remains unidentified. The data originate from a study of regulatory T cells in long-lasting Graves disease. Across the study: Freshly diagnosed Graves' patients had used antithyroid drugs for under 3 months.

Broader study findings: Clonotypes that were public and shared totalled roughly 3,000 in persistent patients versus roughly 1,000 in new patients. The researchers studied only peripheral blood, not thyroid tissue.

This CDR3 region has 12 residues. Trimming pared 6 bases from V and 9 bases from J, leaving 12 bases between. The V gene's germline CDR1 is SGHTA and CDR2 FQGTGA. Arm-PCR of CDR3 regions and iRepertoire HTBI primers were used to build TCR beta libraries. TCRdb reanalysed the multiplex PCR reads using MiXCR and keeps one entry per CDR3 protein. The sample lists 250,000 to 400,000 distinct CDR3 sequences, 18% occurring once. Time point: newly diagnosed GD, antithyroid drugs for less than 3 months. The TCR library was prepared using RNA isolated from PBMCs. The receptor's source is a female donor with Graves disease. The chain combines TRBV7-3 with TRBJ2-1; perhaps D is TRBD1 or TRBD2 (5 bases each). The source was peripheral blood mononuclear cells (PBMCs), collected at new diagnosis, from a patient treated with antithyroid drugs. CDR3 sequence reads: CASSLGVGEQFF. As DNA, the CDR3 is TGTGCCAGCAGTCTGGGGGTAGGTGAGCAGTTCTTC.